This record concerns one T cell receptor beta chain sequence. The entry originates in a study of control samples from healthy donors and cancer patients. Assay: immunoSEQ multiplex PCR; the TCRdb copy retains only in-frame clones and omits some. In the table there are roughly 88,000 clones, around four fifths of which are singletons. V lost 4 bases and J lost 0, with 9 bases in between. This CDR3 contains 14 residues. Germline V gives CDR1 LNHDA, CDR2 SQIVND (reference sequence). The sample consisted of blood. The chain combines TRBV19 with TRBJ1-1; unclear D gene. This clonotype was sampled from a man aged 25 to 45 in good health. The CDR3 DNA follows: TGTGCCAGTAGTAGCGGGCGGTTGAACACTGAAGCTTTCTTT. This codes for CASSSGRLNTEAFF.